The 19 T cell receptor beta chains reported below all come from one sample, sequenced in a study of T cells after yellow fever vaccination. TCRdb fed the 5' RACE reads into MiXCR, producing one record per CDR3 protein. The sample includes some 550,000 distinct CDR3 sequences, about 19% of them seen just once. This sample comprised PBMCs, obtained 15 days after the yellow fever booster vaccination. The source of these receptors is a man aged 30 to 45 who received the YFV17D yellow fever vaccine.

V and J are TRBV7-9 and TRBJ2-7; D unresolved. Looked up from germline, CDR1 is SEHNR and CDR2 is FQNEAQ (reference sequence). CDR3 length: 13 amino acids. Trimming removed 6 bases at V and 0 bases at J, with 9 bases between. The CDR3: CASSASSSYEQYF. DNA of the CDR3: TGTGCCAGCAGTGCGTCGAGCTCCTACGAGCAGTACTTC. The full variable domain, with the rest looked up from reference TRBV7-9 and TRBJ2-7, is DTGVSQNPRHKITKRGQNVTFRCDPISEHNRLYWYRQTLGQGPEFLTYFQNEAQLEKSRLLSDRFSAERPKGSFSTLEIQRTEQGDSAMYLCASSASSSYEQYFGPGTRLTVT.

This chain uses TRBV20-1 with TRBJ2-3; D ambiguous. The CDR3 length is 12 residues. Germline values: CDR1 DFQATT, CDR2 SNEGSKA (reference sequence). V lost 0 bases, J lost 6 bases, and 7 bases lay in between. CDR3 loop: CSARDRRDTQYF. CDR3 bases: TGCAGTGCTAGAGATCGCCGGGATACGCAGTATTTT.

This sequence joins TRBV28 and TRBJ2-1; 7 nucleotides line up with TRBD1. Germline V CDR1 and CDR2: MDHEN, SYDVKM. This CDR3 has 15 residues. Trimming cost V 6 bases and J 7 bases; bases outside gene matches: 12. CDR3 protein: CASRQGLALGNEQFF. The CDR3 region has the DNA TGTGCCAGCAGACAGGGGTTAGCCCTCGGAAATGAGCAGTTCTTC. The variable domain in full, completed from reference TRBV28 and TRBJ2-1, reads DVKVTQSSRYLVKRTGEKVFLECVQDMDHENMFWYRQDPGLGLRLIYFSYDVKMKEKGDIPEGYSVSREKKERFSLILESASTNQTSMYLCASRQGLALGNEQFFGPGTRLTVL.

This clonotype was seen only a few times. This chain uses TRBV29-1 with TRBJ2-5; a possible D gene is TRBD1 (6 bases). The CDR3 length is 13 residues. Trimming took 4 bases from V and 7 from J, leaving 16 bases between them. Germline CDR1 and CDR2: SQVTM and ANQGSEA. The CDR3 DNA is TGCAGCGTTGTTGCTGGGGGCCTAGGGACCCAGTACTTC. It is translated as CSVVAGGLGTQYF.

The genes are TRBV7-2 and TRBJ2-1; 10 positions match TRBD2. V lost 0 bases to trimming and J lost 9 bases; unmatched junction nucleotides: 8. This CDR3 comprises 16 residues. Germline lookup yields CDR1 SGHTA and CDR2 FQGNSA. This chain's CDR3 is CASSLATIAGGVEQFF. Here the CDR3 DNA reads TGTGCCAGCAGCTTAGCCACAATAGCGGGAGGCGTTGAGCAGTTCTTC.

This chain connects TRBV11-2 to TRBJ1-4; 8 nucleotides align to TRBD1. Germline loops: CDR1 SGHAT, CDR2 FQNNGV. CDR3 size: 14 residues. The J segment lost 8 bases and the V segment lost 7 bases, leaving 9 bases of the junction unmatched. The CDR3, as DNA: TGTGCCAGCACAAACAGGGGGGGAAGAGAAAAACTGTTTTTT. It yields the protein CASTNRGGREKLFF.

The genes are TRBV6-2 or TRBV6-3 and TRBJ2-1; D call uncertain. Germline-derived CDR1 and CDR2 are MNHEY and SVGEGT. This CDR3 has 15 residues. The ends were cut back, 6 bases at V and 0 bases at J, with 12 bases in the middle. Here the CDR3 DNA reads TGTGCCAGCAGGGCCCTTTCTGTCTCCTACAATGAGCAGTTCTTC. Translating gives CASRALSVSYNEQFF.

The gene calls are TRBV18 and TRBJ1-4, with a possible D match to TRBD1 (5 bases). Germline loops: CDR1 KGHSH, CDR2 LQKENI. The V end was cut by 6 bases, the J end by 6 bases, with 17 bases between. The CDR3 is made up of 15 amino acids. The CDR3 coding sequence is TGTGCCAGCTCTCCCGCGGCAGGGCTGGATGAAAAACTGTTTTTT. Translation gives CASSPAAGLDEKLFF.

The rearrangement uses TRBV20-1 and TRBJ2-5; 7 bases agree with TRBD1. Germline V gives CDR1 DFQATT, CDR2 SNEGSKA (reference sequence). The trim removed 6 bases at V and 5 bases at J, leaving 6 bases unmatched. The CDR3 has 12 amino acids. CDR3 coding DNA: TGCAGTGCAAACAGGGGAGTGGAGACCCAGTACTTC. Amino acids: CSANRGVETQYF.

There are a few counts of this clonotype. This chain uses TRBV5-1 with TRBJ2-2; TRBD1 is a possible D gene (5 bases). Germline-derived CDR1 and CDR2 are SGHRS and YFSETQ. V was trimmed by 6 bases and J by 0 bases, leaving 12 bases between them. This CDR3 has 15 residues. The CDR3 coding sequence is TGCGCCAGCAAGATGGGGCCGGCGAACACCGGGGAGCTGTTTTTT. This codes for CASKMGPANTGELFF.

This clonotype appeared a few times. This sequence joins TRBV29-1 and TRBJ2-3, with D possibly matching TRBD1 (6 bases). Germline V gives CDR1 SQVTM, CDR2 ANQGSEA. This CDR3 comprises 14 residues. Trimming took off 5 bases at V and 3 bases at J, with 15 bases between the two ends. Written as DNA, the CDR3 is TGCAGCGTTACAACAGGGTGGGTGACAGATACGCAGTATTTT. Translating gives CSVTTGWVTDTQYF.

The chain employs TRBV20-1 and TRBJ1-2; TRBD1 might be the D (6 bases). The CDR3 sequence is 15 residues long. The V and J ends lost 2 bases and 4 bases respectively, with 17 bases between them. Germline-derived CDR1 and CDR2 are DFQATT and SNEGSKA (reference sequence). The CDR3 nucleotides are TGCAGTGCTAGAAGCCTAGCGACAGGCGGCTATGGCTACACCTTC. This codes for CSARSLATGGYGYTF.

The chain employs TRBV9 and TRBJ2-3, with D perhaps TRBD2 (5 bases). Germline V gives CDR1 SGDLS, CDR2 YYNGEE. This CDR3 comprises 16 residues. V lost 0 bases, J lost 0 bases, and 11 bases lay in between. The CDR3 here is CASSVEGRTSTDTQYF. The CDR3, as DNA: TGTGCCAGCAGCGTAGAAGGGCGGACTAGCACAGATACGCAGTATTTT.

The V call is TRBV5-1, the J call TRBJ2-7, with D possibly matching TRBD2 (6 bases). Between the trimmed V and J ends, which lost 2 bases and 3 bases, there was a span of 15 bases. Germline CDR1 SGHRS, CDR2 YFSETQ. The CDR3 loop spans 15 amino acids. CDR3 residues: CASSFNRDGGYEQYF. The CDR3 DNA is TGCGCCAGCAGCTTCAACCGGGACGGGGGCTACGAGCAGTACTTC.

At least ten counts were recorded for this clonotype. The chain links TRBV3-1 to TRBJ2-2, with 7 bases fitting TRBD2. The CDR3 totals 15 residues. After removal of 4 bases from V and 4 bases from J, the junction contained 6 bases not matched to a gene. The germline gives CDR1 LGHDT, CDR2 YNNKEL (reference sequence). The CDR3 here is CASSRGGSRTGELFF. The CDR3 DNA sequence: TGTGCCAGCAGCCGGGGGGGGAGCCGCACCGGGGAGCTGTTTTTT.

The chain recombines TRBV10-3 with TRBJ2-7, with 9 bases lining up with TRBD1. Germline trimming cut 6 bases from V and 0 bases from J; bases unmatched to any gene: 6. This CDR3 has 15 residues. The germline CDR1 and CDR2 sequences are ENHRY and SYGVKD. The DNA for the CDR3 is TGTGCCATCAGCCCAGACAGGGGGAGCTCCTACGAGCAGTACTTC. Protein: CAISPDRGSSYEQYF.

The genes are TRBV5-1 and TRBJ2-7, with D possibly being TRBD1 (5 bases). V lost 5 bases and J lost 2, with 11 bases in between. The CDR3 spans 13 residues. CDR1 and CDR2 (germline): SGHRS, YFSETQ. As DNA, the CDR3 is TGCGCCAGCAGTAAAGGGGCGACCTACGAGCAGTACTTC. Translation: CASSKGATYEQYF.

This clonotype was observed a few times. This sequence joins TRBV28 and TRBJ1-5; D is unclear. With 7 bases removed from V and 11 bases from J, the gap between germline ends came to 21 bases. Germline-derived CDR1 and CDR2 are MDHEN and SYDVKM. This CDR3 comprises 14 residues. CDR3 in DNA: TGTGCCAGCACCGTATCTGGGCCCCTCGTAGCCCAGCATTTT. This gives the protein CASTVSGPLVAQHF.

This clonotype was picked up a small number of times. This chain joins TRBV2 and TRBJ2-1; 10 nucleotides line up with TRBD2. CDR1 and CDR2 from the germline V gene are SNHLY and FYNNEI. CDR3 length: 14 amino acids. J was trimmed by 2 bases and V by 5 bases; bases with no gene match: 0. The chain's CDR3 is CASSSGRAYNEQFF. DNA for the CDR3: TGTGCCAGCAGTAGCGGGAGGGCCTACAATGAGCAGTTCTTC.